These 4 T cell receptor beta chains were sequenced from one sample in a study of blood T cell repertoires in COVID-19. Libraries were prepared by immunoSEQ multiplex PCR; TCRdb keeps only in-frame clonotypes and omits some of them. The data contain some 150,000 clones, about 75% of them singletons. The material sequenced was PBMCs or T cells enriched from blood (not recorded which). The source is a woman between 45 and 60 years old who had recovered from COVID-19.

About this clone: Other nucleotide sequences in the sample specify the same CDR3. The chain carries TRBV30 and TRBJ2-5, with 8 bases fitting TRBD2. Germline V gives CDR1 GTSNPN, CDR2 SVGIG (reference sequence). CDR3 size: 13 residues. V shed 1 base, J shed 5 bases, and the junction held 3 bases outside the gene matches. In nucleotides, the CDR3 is TGTGCCTGGAGTGGGACGGGGGGGGAGACCCAGTACTTC. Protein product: CAWSGTGGETQYF.

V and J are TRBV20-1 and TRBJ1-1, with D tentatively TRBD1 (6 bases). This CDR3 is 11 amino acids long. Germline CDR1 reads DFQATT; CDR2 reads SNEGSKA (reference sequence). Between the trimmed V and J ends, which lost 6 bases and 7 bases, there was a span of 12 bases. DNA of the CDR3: TGCAGTGCCCCAAGGGGGATTGAAGCTTTCTTT. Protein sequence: CSAPRGIEAFF.

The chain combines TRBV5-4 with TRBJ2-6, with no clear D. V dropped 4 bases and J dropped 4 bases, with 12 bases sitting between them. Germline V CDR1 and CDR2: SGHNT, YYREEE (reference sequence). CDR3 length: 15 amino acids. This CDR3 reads CASSLQAVGANVLTF. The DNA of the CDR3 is TGTGCCAGCAGCCTGCAGGCCGTCGGGGCCAACGTCCTGACTTTC.

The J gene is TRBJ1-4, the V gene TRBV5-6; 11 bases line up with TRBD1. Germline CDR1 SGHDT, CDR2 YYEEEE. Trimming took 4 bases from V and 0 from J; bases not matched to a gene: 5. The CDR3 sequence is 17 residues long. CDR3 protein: CASSRGQGDATNEKLFF. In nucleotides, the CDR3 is TGTGCCAGCAGCCGGGGACAGGGGGATGCAACTAATGAAAAACTGTTTTTT.